The 24 T cell receptor beta chains given below trace back to one sample, sequenced in a study of shared clonotypes between healthy human individuals. Sequencing used immunoSEQ multiplex PCR; TCRdb keeps in-frame clones, though not all of them. This sample has about 600,000 clones, with roughly 97% found just once. The sample was naive CD4+ T cells sorted from blood. Specified subset: CD45RA+ positively selected. Every receptor here comes from a woman aged 25 to 45 in good health.

To note about this clone: The sample has other DNA sequences that encode this CDR3 too. Here the CDR3 DNA reads TGTGCCAGCAGATCCGGGACTACCCAAGAGACCCAGTACTTC. This encodes CASRSGTTQETQYF. This rearrangement joins TRBV28 to TRBJ2-5; 7 bases map to TRBD2. J was trimmed by 1 base and V by 6 bases; bases with no gene match: 5. Germline V lookup: CDR1 MDHEN, CDR2 SYDVKM. This CDR3 has 14 residues.

The chain joins TRBV28 to TRBJ2-5; no reliable D call. The better agreement between TRBJ2-7 and the DNA end casts doubt on the J call. The germline gives CDR1 MDHEN, CDR2 SYDVKM. The CDR3 length is 12 residues. CDR3 sequence: CASSTTHYEQYF. The DNA of the CDR3 is TGTGCCAGCAGTACCACCCACTACGAGCAGTACTTC.

The CDR3 DNA is TGTGCCAGCAGTTACTCAGGGCGGGACGAGCAGTACTTC. Translation gives CASSYSGRDEQYF. V gene TRBV6-6 combines with J gene TRBJ2-7; the D gene is possibly TRBD2 (5 bases). V was cut by 0 bases and J by 5 bases, with 8 bases left in between. Germline V gives CDR1 MNHNY, CDR2 SVGAGI (reference sequence). There are 13 residues in the CDR3.

The CDR3 region is CASSTTSGGETQYF. The CDR3 coding sequence is TGTGCCAGCAGCACGACTAGCGGAGGAGAGACCCAGTACTTC. V gene TRBV21-1 combines with J gene TRBJ2-5; the D call in the table, TRBD2, was not verified against the DNA. TRBV21-1 is a documented pseudogene. The CDR3 runs to 14 residues.

Worth noting for this clone: This sample includes further DNA sequences coding for the same CDR3. The chain combines TRBV28 with TRBJ1-3; unclear D gene. The CDR3 has 12 amino acids. Trimming cost V 1 base and J 4 bases, with 2 bases left between them. Germline CDR1 MDHEN, CDR2 SYDVKM. CDR3 bases: TGTGCCAGCAGTTTATTGGGAAACACCATATATTTT. This codes for CASSLLGNTIYF.

The V and J genes are TRBV6-1 and TRBJ2-7, with 7 bases identical to TRBD2. With 2 bases clipped from V and 7 bases from J, the junction kept 2 bases outside the gene matches. The CDR3 spans 12 residues. Looked up from germline, CDR1 is MNHNS and CDR2 is SASEGT. The CDR3 DNA is TGTGCCAGCAGTGAACGCGGGGGTGAGCAGTACTTC. This gives the protein CASSERGGEQYF.

This clone was seen just once. The rearrangement links TRBV7-8 to TRBJ2-7, with 10 nucleotides matching TRBD1. The trim removed 1 base at V and 10 bases at J, leaving 7 bases unmatched. In germline, CDR1 is SGHVS, CDR2 FQNEAQ. This CDR3 has 14 amino acids. The CDR3 is CASSLGETGGGQYF. The CDR3, as DNA: TGTGCCAGCAGCTTAGGAGAGACAGGGGGCGGTCAGTACTTC.

The rearrangement uses TRBV11-2 and TRBJ2-3; the D is unclear. Germline V lookup: CDR1 SGHAT, CDR2 FQNNGV. This CDR3 comprises 11 residues. V dropped 5 bases and J dropped 3 bases, with 3 bases sitting between them. CDR3 residues: CASSATDTQYF. In nucleotides, the CDR3 is TGTGCCAGCAGCGCTACAGATACGCAGTATTTT.

The chain is built from TRBV15 and TRBJ2-1; D gene unclear. This CDR3 is 15 amino acids long. Trimming cost V 0 bases and J 0 bases, with 6 bases left between them. Germline assignment: CDR1 LNHNV and CDR2 YYDKDF (reference sequence). The CDR3 spells CATSRDPGSYNEQFF. The CDR3 nucleotides are TGTGCCACCAGCAGAGACCCGGGCTCCTACAATGAGCAGTTCTTC.

The J gene is TRBJ2-7, the V gene TRBV7-8, with D perhaps given as TRBD1 or TRBD2 (5 bases each). Germline CDR1 SGHVS, CDR2 FQNEAQ. Trimming took 1 base from V and 2 from J, leaving 12 bases between them. The CDR3 runs to 15 residues. The CDR3 loop is CASSLVGTEAYEQYF. CDR3 nucleotide sequence: TGTGCCAGCAGCTTAGTAGGGACGGAAGCCTACGAGCAGTACTTC.

The chain is built from TRBV15 and TRBJ2-1; TRBD2 agrees at 9 bases. This CDR3 contains 17 residues. Germline CDR1 and CDR2: LNHNV and YYDKDF (reference sequence). The trim removed 1 base at V and 7 bases at J, leaving 11 bases unmatched. CDR3 DNA sequence: TGTGCCACCAGCAGAGTTACGCGGGAGGGCCCTTGGAATGAGCAGTTCTTC. Protein sequence: CATSRVTREGPWNEQFF. The full variable domain, rest sourced from reference TRBV15 and TRBJ2-1, is DAMVIQNPRYQVTQFGKPVTLSCSQTLNHNVMYWYQQKSSQAPKLLFHYYDKDFNNEADTPDNFQSRRPNTSFCFLDIRSPGLGDTAMYLCATSRVTREGPWNEQFFGPGTRLTVL.

The chain uses TRBV27 and TRBJ2-1, with TRBD2 identical over 7 bases. This CDR3 contains 14 residues. After removal of 1 base from V and 14 bases from J, the junction contained 11 bases not matched to a gene. CDR1 and CDR2 from the germline V gene are MNHEY and SMNVEV (reference sequence). CDR3 nucleotides: TGTGCCAGCAGTTTATGGGTGGGGAGCGGGAAGGAGTTCTTC. It is translated as CASSLWVGSGKEFF.

The V call is TRBV10-3, the J call TRBJ2-5; 7 nucleotides align to TRBD1. The CDR3 runs 14 residues. Trimming at V came to 10 bases and at J to 0 bases, leaving 8 bases not matched to a gene. Germline lookup yields CDR1 ENHRY and CDR2 SYGVKD. As DNA, the CDR3 is TGTGCCACGGGGTTGGGGACAGACCAAGAGACCCAGTACTTC. This gives the protein CATGLGTDQETQYF.

V usage is TRBV30 and J usage is TRBJ2-3; D possibly corresponds to TRBD2 (6 bases). The V gene lost 4 bases and the J gene lost 6 bases, with 11 bases spanning the gap. Germline values: CDR1 GTSNPN, CDR2 SVGIG (reference sequence). The CDR3 totals 12 residues. CDR3 amino acids: CAWTPLADTQYF. In nucleotides, the CDR3 is TGTGCCTGGACCCCGCTAGCGGATACGCAGTATTTT.

CDR3 residues: CASSSRLSGISTDTQYF. The CDR3 bases are TGTGCCAGCAGCTCCCGGCTTAGCGGGATTAGCACAGATACGCAGTATTTT. The chain has TRBV7-2 and TRBJ2-3; 8 bases are shared with TRBD2. Germline CDR1 is SGHTA and CDR2 is FQGNSA. The CDR3 sequence is 17 residues long. V was pared by 4 bases and J by 0 bases, with 9 bases of the junction left unmatched. Complete variable domain (other parts from reference TRBV7-2 and TRBJ2-3): GAGVSQSPSNKVTEKGKDVELRCDPISGHTALYWYRQSLGQGLEFLIYFQGNSAPDKSGLPSDRFSAERTGGSVSTLTIQRTQQEDSAVYLCASSSRLSGISTDTQYFGPGTRLTVL.

J is TRBJ2-6 and V is TRBV2; no clear D gene. V was pared by 3 bases and J by 0 bases, with 3 bases between. Germline-derived CDR1 and CDR2 are SNHLY and FYNNEI. The CDR3 length is 14 residues. Here the CDR3 reads CASSDRSGANVLTF. CDR3 nucleotides: TGTGCCAGCAGTGACCGCTCTGGGGCCAACGTCCTGACTTTC.

The gene calls are TRBV15 and TRBJ1-1; the D is unclear. V lost 1 base and J lost 13, with 13 bases in between. Germline CDR1 and CDR2: LNHNV and YYDKDF (reference sequence). The CDR3 has 12 residues. The CDR3 region is CATSRGPGPGFF. CDR3 coding DNA: TGTGCCACCAGCAGAGGGCCCGGACCCGGTTTCTTT.

As for this clone: Different DNA sequences within this sample yield the same CDR3. The chain combines TRBV6-5 with TRBJ2-3; the D is unclear. CDR1 and CDR2 (germline): MNHEY, SVGAGI. V gave up 2 bases and J gave up 6 bases, with 3 bases separating them. The CDR3 sequence is 11 residues long. The CDR3 DNA sequence: TGTGCCAGCAGTTACCTGGATACGCAGTATTTT. Translating it yields CASSYLDTQYF.

V and J are TRBV27 and TRBJ1-3; the match to TRBD1 covers 7 bases. CDR1 MNHEY and CDR2 SMNVEV come from the germline V gene (reference sequence). The junction had 5 bases not matched to a gene; V was cut back by 6 bases and J by 3 bases. The CDR3 length is 14 residues. CDR3: CASRPDRVGNTIYF. In DNA form, the CDR3 reads TGTGCCAGCAGGCCCGACAGGGTTGGAAACACCATATATTTT.

As concerns this clone: Other DNA variants within this sample encode the same CDR3. V and J are TRBV5-1 and TRBJ2-7, with TRBD2 matching 7 bases. This CDR3 is built from 14 residues. Germline trimming cut 4 bases from V and 2 bases from J; bases unmatched to any gene: 6. CDR1 is SGHRS and CDR2 is YFSETQ in the germline V gene. The CDR3 spells CASSRTSGTYEQYF. In DNA, the CDR3 is TGCGCCAGCAGCCGAACGAGCGGGACCTACGAGCAGTACTTC.

This rearrangement joins TRBV13 to TRBJ1-1; 7 positions agree with TRBD1. This CDR3 has 15 amino acids. J lost 1 base, V lost 5 bases, and 7 bases had no gene match. Germline assignment: CDR1 PRHDT and CDR2 FYEKMQ (reference sequence). The CDR3 bases are TGTGCCAGCAGCCCCCTGGGACAGCAGAACACTGAAGCTTTCTTT. This encodes CASSPLGQQNTEAFF.

The rearrangement links TRBV11-1 to TRBJ2-7; 9 bases map to TRBD2. The CDR3 totals 14 residues. Germline V CDR1 and CDR2: SGHAT, FQDESV (reference sequence). Trimming at V came to 2 bases and at J to 5 bases, leaving 4 bases not matched to a gene. CDR3 in DNA: TGTGCCAGCAGCTTAATGGGACTAGCTAACGAGCAGTACTTC. Amino acids: CASSLMGLANEQYF.

The CDR3 coding sequence is TGTGCCACCACCCGCCGGGACCCCGAAGAGGAGACCCAGTACTTC. Its protein product is CATTRRDPEEETQYF. The rearrangement uses TRBV15 and TRBJ2-5; D tentatively reads TRBD1 or TRBD2 (5 bases each). The CDR3 runs 15 residues. Trimming pared 7 bases from V and 5 bases from J, leaving 20 bases between. Germline loops: CDR1 LNHNV, CDR2 YYDKDF (reference sequence).

The chain joins TRBV5-6 to TRBJ2-3; D assignment may be TRBD1 or TRBD2 (7 bases each). Trimming left V 4 bases short and J 5 bases short, with 20 bases between. Per germline, CDR1 SGHDT and CDR2 YYEEEE. The CDR3 has 16 residues. CDR3 region: CASSRRGLAVQDTQYF. The CDR3 DNA reads as TGTGCCAGCAGCCGAAGGGGGCTAGCGGTGCAAGATACGCAGTATTTT.